The rows below give T cell receptor beta chains drawn from one sample of a study of cytomegalovirus exposure and HLA in healthy donors. Sequencing was performed with immunoSEQ multiplex PCR; in TCRdb, only in-frame clones are kept and a portion is missing. The profile shows roughly 130,000 clones, around 70% of them singletons. The material sequenced was PBMCs. These receptors all stem from a woman in her thirties or forties in good health and CMV-seropositive. The CDR3 runs from the conserved cysteine through the conserved F or W. D genes are given only for firm matches. Size is omitted from some rows. Given values are once, few, many or a class for expanded clones.

-	TRBV19	TRBJ2-1	-	TGTGCCAGTAGTATAACTACTCAGAATGAGCAGTTCTTC	CASSITTQNEQFF
-	TRBV11-3	TRBJ1-1	-	TGTGCCAGCAGCGACAGGAACACTGAAGCTTTCTTT	CASSDRNTEAFF
TRBD2	TRBV28	TRBJ2-5	-	TGTGCCAGCAGTACAGGACTAGCGGGGATACAAGAGACCCAGTACTTC	CASSTGLAGIQETQYF
-	TRBV18	TRBJ2-5	-	TGTGCCAGCTCACCCCGGGGTGTAGCCCAAGAGACCCAGTACTTC	CASSPRGVAQETQYF
-	TRBV27	TRBJ2-4	few	TGTGCCAGCAGTTTCGGAGGCGGAGGGAACATTCAGTACTTC	CASSFGGGGNIQYF
-	TRBV5-8	TRBJ2-7	-	TGTGCCAGCAGCTTCCGACAGGTCGGCGAGCAGTACTTC	CASSFRQVGEQYF
-	TRBV25-1	TRBJ1-1	-	TGTGCCAGCAGTGGTCCATTTTTTGGAGCGGGCACTGAAGCTTTCTTT	CASSGPFFGAGTEAFF
-	TRBV18	TRBJ1-1	-	TGTGCCAGCTCACCACTCCCGACCGGGTCCACTGAAGCTTTCTTT	CASSPLPTGSTEAFF
-	TRBV28	TRBJ1-3	-	TGTGCCAGCGGGACGGAACAGGGAGTTGGAAACACCATATATTTT	CASGTEQGVGNTIYF
-	TRBV21-1	TRBJ1-1	-	TGTGCCAGCAGCAAGACCTGGCAGGGTGGGACTGAAGCTTTCTTT	CASSKTWQGGTEAFF
TRBD2	TRBV7-2	TRBJ2-1	-	TGTGCCAGCAGCTTAGGTCTAGCGGGAGGGGAGCAGTTCTTC	CASSLGLAGGEQFF
-	TRBV7-2	TRBJ2-5	-	TGTGCCAGCAGCTTTTTCGGGACTCAACAAGAGACCCAGTACTTC	CASSFFGTQQETQYF
-	TRBV18	TRBJ1-1	-	TGTGCCAGCTCACTCGACATGAACACTGAAGCTTTCTTT	CASSLDMNTEAFF
-	TRBV18	TRBJ1-2	few	TGTGCCAGCTCACCAATGGCAGGGACATACTATGGCTACACCTTC	CASSPMAGTYYGYTF
TRBD2	TRBV9	TRBJ2-5	few	TGTGCCAGCAGCGCCCAGGGACTAGCGGGGGGGCCTAGAGAGCAGTACTTC	CASSAQGLAGGPREQYF
TRBD1	TRBV6-5	TRBJ2-7	-	TGTGCCAGCAGTTCCCGGGACAGTGTCTACGAGCAGTACTTC	CASSSRDSVYEQYF
-	TRBV28	TRBJ2-2	-	TGTGCCAGCAGTTTAGTAGAGAACACCGGGGAGCTGTTTTTT	CASSLVENTGELFF
-	TRBV5-5	TRBJ2-2	-	TGTGCCAGCAGCTTGGAGCCTGGGAGGACCACCGGGGAGCTGTTTTTT	CASSLEPGRTTGELFF
-	TRBV5-4	TRBJ2-1	-	TGTGCCAGCAGCTTGAACGGAGGGTCGTCCTACAATGAGCAGTTCTTC	CASSLNGGSSYNEQFF
-	TRBV7-8	TRBJ1-5	-	TGTGCCAGCAGCTTACAAGCAGGGGCCCGGGTTCAGCCCCAGCATTTT	CASSLQAGARVQPQHF
TRBD1	TRBV27	TRBJ1-5	-	TGTGCCAGCAGTGCCCTGGGGACAGGGTTCAATCAGCCCCAGCATTTT	CASSALGTGFNQPQHF
-	TRBV5-4	TRBJ2-6	-	TGTGCCAGCAGCTTCGGTTTTGCGGGTGGGGCCAACGTCCTGACTTTC	CASSFGFAGGANVLTF
-	TRBV9	TRBJ1-6	-	TGTGCCAGCAGCTTAGACGGCGGGAATTCACCCCTCCACTTT	CASSLDGGNSPLHF
TRBD1	TRBV2	TRBJ2-5	-	TGTGCCAGCAGCCAGGGACAGGGAGGGACCCAGTACTTC	CASSQGQGGTQYF